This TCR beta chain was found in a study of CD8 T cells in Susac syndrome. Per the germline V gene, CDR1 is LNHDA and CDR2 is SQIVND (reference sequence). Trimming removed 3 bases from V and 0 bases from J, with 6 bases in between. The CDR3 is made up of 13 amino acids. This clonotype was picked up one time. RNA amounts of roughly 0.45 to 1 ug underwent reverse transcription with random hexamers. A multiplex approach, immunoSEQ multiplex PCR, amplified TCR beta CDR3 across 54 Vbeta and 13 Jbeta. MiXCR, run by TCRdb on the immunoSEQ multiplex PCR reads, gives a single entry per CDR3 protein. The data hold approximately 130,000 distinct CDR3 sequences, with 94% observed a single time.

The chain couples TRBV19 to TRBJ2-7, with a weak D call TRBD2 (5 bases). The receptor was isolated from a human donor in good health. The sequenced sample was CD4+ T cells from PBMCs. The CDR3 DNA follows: TGTGCCAGTAGTATCGGGAACTCCTACGAGCAGTACTTC. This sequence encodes CASSIGNSYEQYF. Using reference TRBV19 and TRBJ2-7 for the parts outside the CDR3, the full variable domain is DGGITQSPKYLFRKEGQNVTLSCEQNLNHDAMYWYRQDPGQGLRLIYYSQIVNDFQKGDIAEGYSVSREKKESFPLTVTSAQKNPTAFYLCASSIGNSYEQYFGPGTRLTVT.